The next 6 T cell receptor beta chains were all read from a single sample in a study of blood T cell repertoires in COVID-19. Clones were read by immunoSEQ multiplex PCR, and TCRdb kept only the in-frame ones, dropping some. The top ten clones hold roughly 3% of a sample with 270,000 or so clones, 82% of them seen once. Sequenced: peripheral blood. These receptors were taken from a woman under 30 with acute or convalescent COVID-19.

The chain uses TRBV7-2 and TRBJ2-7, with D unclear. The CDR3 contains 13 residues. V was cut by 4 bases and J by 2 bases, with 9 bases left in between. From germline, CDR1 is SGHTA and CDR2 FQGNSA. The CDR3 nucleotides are TGTGCCAGCAGCTCTTATCAGACCTACGAGCAGTACTTC. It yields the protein CASSSYQTYEQYF.

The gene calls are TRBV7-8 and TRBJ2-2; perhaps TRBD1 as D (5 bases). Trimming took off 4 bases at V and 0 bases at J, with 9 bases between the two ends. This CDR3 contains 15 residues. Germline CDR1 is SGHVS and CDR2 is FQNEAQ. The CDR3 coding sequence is TGTGCCAGCAGCTGGGGCCGGACGAACACCGGGGAGCTGTTTTTT. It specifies CASSWGRTNTGELFF.

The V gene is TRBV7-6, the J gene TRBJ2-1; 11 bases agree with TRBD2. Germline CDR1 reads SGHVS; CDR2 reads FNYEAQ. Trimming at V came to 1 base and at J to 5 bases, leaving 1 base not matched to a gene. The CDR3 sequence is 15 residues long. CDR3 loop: CASSLELAGDNEQFF. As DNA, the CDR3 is TGTGCCAGCAGCTTAGAACTAGCGGGGGACAATGAGCAGTTCTTC.

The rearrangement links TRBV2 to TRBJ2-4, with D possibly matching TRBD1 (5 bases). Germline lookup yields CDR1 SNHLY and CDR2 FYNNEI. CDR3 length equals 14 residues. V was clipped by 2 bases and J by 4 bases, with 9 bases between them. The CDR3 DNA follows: TGTGCCAGCAGTGAATCCAGGGTAAAAAACATTCAGTACTTC. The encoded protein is CASSESRVKNIQYF.

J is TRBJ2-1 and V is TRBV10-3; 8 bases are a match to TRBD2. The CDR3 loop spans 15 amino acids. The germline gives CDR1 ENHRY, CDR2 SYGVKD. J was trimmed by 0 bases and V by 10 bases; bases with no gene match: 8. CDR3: CATKIAGSSYNEQFF. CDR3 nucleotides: TGTGCCACCAAAATAGCGGGAAGCTCCTACAATGAGCAGTTCTTC.

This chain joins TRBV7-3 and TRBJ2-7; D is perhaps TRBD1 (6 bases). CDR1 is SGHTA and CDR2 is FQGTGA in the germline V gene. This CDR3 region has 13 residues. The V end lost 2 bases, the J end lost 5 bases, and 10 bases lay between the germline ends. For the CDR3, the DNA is TGTGCCAGCAGCTTAGAACAGGGCGACGAGCAGTACTTC. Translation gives CASSLEQGDEQYF.